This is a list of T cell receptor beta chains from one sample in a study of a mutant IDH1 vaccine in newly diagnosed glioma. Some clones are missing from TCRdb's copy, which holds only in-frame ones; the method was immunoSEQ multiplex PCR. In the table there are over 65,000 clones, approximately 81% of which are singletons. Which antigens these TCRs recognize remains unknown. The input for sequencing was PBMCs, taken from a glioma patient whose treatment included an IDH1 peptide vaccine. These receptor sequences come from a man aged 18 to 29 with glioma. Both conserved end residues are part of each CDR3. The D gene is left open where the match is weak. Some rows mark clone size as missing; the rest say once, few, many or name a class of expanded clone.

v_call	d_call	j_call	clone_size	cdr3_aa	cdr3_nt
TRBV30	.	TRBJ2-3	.	CAWSVRWGASTDTQYF	TGTGCCTGGAGTGTACGGTGGGGGGCTAGCACAGATACGCAGTATTTT
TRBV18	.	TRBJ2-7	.	CASSPYESNYEQYF	TGTGCCAGCTCACCATACGAGAGCAACTACGAGCAGTACTTC
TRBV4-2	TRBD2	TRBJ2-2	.	CASSHDPSGLDYTGELFF	TGTGCCAGCAGCCACGACCCCTCCGGACTAGACTACACCGGGGAGCTGTTTTTT
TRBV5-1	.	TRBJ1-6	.	CASSLVGRYSPLHF	TGCGCCAGCAGCTTGGTGGGCAGGTATTCACCCCTCCACTTT
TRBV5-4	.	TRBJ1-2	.	CASSLGGGNYGYTF	TGTGCCAGCAGCTTGGGAGGGGGGAACTATGGCTACACCTTC
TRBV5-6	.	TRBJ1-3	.	CASSLYLGSPGNTIYF	TGTGCCAGCAGCTTGTATTTGGGTTCCCCTGGAAACACCATATATTTT
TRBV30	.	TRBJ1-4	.	CAQTGPLLGEKLFF	TGTGCCCAAACAGGGCCTCTACTCGGGGAAAAACTGTTTTTT
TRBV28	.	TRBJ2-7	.	CASSLFGRPYEQYF	TGTGCCAGCAGTTTGTTCGGTCGCCCCTACGAGCAGTACTTC
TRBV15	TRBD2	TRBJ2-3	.	CATSGREGAGENTDTQYF	TGTGCCACCAGCGGAAGAGAGGGAGCGGGGGAGAACACAGATACGCAGTATTTT
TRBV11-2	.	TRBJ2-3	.	CASSLDRGGRDTQYF	TGTGCCAGCAGCTTAGACAGGGGCGGTCGAGATACGCAGTATTTT
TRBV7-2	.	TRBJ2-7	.	CASSLGGEVSYEQYF	TGTGCCAGCAGCTTAGGGGGCGAAGTGTCCTACGAGCAGTACTTC
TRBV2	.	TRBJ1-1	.	CASRPPGNTEAFF	TGTGCCAGCAGGCCCCCTGGGAACACTGAAGCTTTCTTT
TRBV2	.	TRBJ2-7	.	CASVPGPSSYEQYF	TGTGCCAGCGTCCCGGGACCTAGCTCCTACGAGCAGTACTTC
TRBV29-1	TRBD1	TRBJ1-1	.	CSVFGTGSTEAFF	TGCAGCGTTTTTGGGACAGGGAGTACTGAAGCTTTCTTT
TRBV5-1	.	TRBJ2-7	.	CASSLAPTFVPEQYF	TGCGCCAGCAGCTTGGCGCCTACTTTCGTTCCCGAGCAGTACTTC
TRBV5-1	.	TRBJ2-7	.	CASSLLGGLAGDLGEQYF	TGCGCCAGCAGCCTATTGGGGGGCTTGGCGGGGGACCTTGGCGAGCAGTACTTC
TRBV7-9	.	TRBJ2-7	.	CASSFPGPSYEQYF	TGTGCCAGCAGCTTTCCGGGGCCTTCCTACGAGCAGTACTTC
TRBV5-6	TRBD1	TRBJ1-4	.	CASSLLRTGVEKLFF	TGTGCCAGCAGCTTGCTTCGGACAGGGGTGGAAAAACTGTTTTTT
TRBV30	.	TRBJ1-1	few	CAWSGGTYTEAFF	TGTGCCTGGAGTGGTGGCACCTACACTGAAGCTTTCTTT
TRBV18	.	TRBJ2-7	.	CASSPDGMRTAYEQYF	TGTGCCAGCTCACCAGACGGGATGCGGACAGCCTACGAGCAGTACTTC
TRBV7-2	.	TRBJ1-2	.	CASSPPQYGYTF	TGTGCCAGCAGCCCCCCTCAATATGGCTACACCTTC
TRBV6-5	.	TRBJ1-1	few	CASWRGDTEAFF	TGTGCCAGCTGGAGGGGGGACACTGAAGCTTTCTTT
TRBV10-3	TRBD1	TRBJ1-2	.	CAISDTTGGDGYTF	TGTGCCATCAGTGACACGACAGGGGGCGATGGCTACACCTTC
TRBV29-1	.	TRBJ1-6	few	CSAPTRGSPLHF	TGCAGTGCACCCACGAGAGGATCACCCCTCCACTTT
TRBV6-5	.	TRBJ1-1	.	CASTLRGAAEAFF	TGTGCCAGCACTCTCCGGGGGGCCGCTGAAGCTTTCTTT
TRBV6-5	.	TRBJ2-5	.	CATSTPGTQYF	TGTGCCACCTCCACGCCGGGGACCCAGTACTTC
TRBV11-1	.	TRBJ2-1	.	CASSLDGGRGRHNEQFF	TGTGCCAGCAGCTTAGACGGGGGACGCGGTAGGCACAATGAGCAGTTCTTC
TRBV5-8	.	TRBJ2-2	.	CASSLALGGWATGELFF	TGTGCCAGCAGCTTGGCCTTGGGCGGTTGGGCCACCGGGGAGCTGTTTTTT
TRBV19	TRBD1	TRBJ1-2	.	CASSTRTGSSIIYGYTF	TGTGCCAGTAGTACCAGGACAGGCAGCAGTATCATCTATGGCTACACCTTC
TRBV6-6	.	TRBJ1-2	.	CASSTLRRGAGDGYTF	TGTGCCAGCAGTACCCTCAGGCGGGGGGCCGGAGATGGCTACACCTTC
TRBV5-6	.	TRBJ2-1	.	CASSSTLLSALYNEQFF	TGTGCCAGCAGCTCTACCTTGCTCAGTGCCCTTTACAATGAGCAGTTCTTC
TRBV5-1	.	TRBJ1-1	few	CASFRGGRNTEAFF	TGCGCCAGCTTTAGGGGGGGCCGTAACACTGAAGCTTTCTTT
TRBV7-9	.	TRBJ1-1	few	CASSLSYSRGSNTEAFF	TGTGCCAGCAGCTTATCATACTCCCGGGGTTCGAACACTGAAGCTTTCTTT
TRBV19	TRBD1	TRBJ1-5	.	CASNTGGSNQPQHF	TGTGCCAGTAACACAGGGGGTAGCAATCAGCCCCAGCATTTT
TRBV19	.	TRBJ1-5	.	CASSIVDTYSNQPQHF	TGTGCCAGTAGTATAGTGGACACTTATAGCAATCAGCCCCAGCATTTT
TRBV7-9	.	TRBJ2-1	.	CASSSEGFGANEQFF	TGTGCCAGCAGCTCTGAAGGCTTCGGAGCGAATGAGCAGTTCTTC
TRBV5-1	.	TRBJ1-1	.	CASRGAGGTEAFF	TGCGCCAGCAGAGGGGCAGGAGGCACTGAAGCTTTCTTT
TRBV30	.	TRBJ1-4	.	CAWSDLGFEKLFF	TGTGCCTGGAGTGATCTGGGGTTTGAAAAACTGTTTTTT
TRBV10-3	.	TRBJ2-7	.	CAISGAARSYEQYF	TGTGCCATCAGTGGGGCAGCCCGCTCCTACGAGCAGTACTTC
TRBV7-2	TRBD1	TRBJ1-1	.	CASSSGTGSTEAFF	TGTGCCAGCAGCTCCGGGACAGGGAGCACTGAAGCTTTCTTT
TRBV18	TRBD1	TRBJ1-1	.	CASSPFLGQAGQAFF	TGTGCCAGCTCACCATTCCTAGGACAGGCGGGGCAAGCTTTCTTT
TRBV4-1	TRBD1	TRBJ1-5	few	CASSLSHGTGVRQPQHF	TGCGCCAGCAGCCTAAGCCACGGGACAGGGGTAAGGCAGCCCCAGCATTTT
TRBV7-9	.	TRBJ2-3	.	CASSGPFDGADTQYF	TGTGCCAGCAGCGGGCCCTTCGATGGGGCAGATACGCAGTATTTT
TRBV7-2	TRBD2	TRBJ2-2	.	CASSWAGENTGELFF	TGTGCCAGCAGCTGGGCGGGAGAGAACACCGGGGAGCTGTTTTTT
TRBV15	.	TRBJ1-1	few	CATSRDEGAMGNTEAFF	TGTGCCACCAGCAGAGATGAAGGGGCAATGGGGAACACTGAAGCTTTCTTT
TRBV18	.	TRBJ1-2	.	CASSVQQGDYGYTF	TGTGCCAGCTCAGTCCAGCAGGGCGACTATGGCTACACCTTC
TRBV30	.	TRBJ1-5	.	CAWSDNWGGTLGSPQHF	TGTGCCTGGAGCGACAACTGGGGGGGCACATTAGGTTCGCCCCAGCATTTT
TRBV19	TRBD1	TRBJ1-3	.	CASSIRQGESSGNTIYF	TGTGCCAGTAGTATTCGACAGGGCGAGAGCTCTGGAAACACCATATATTTT
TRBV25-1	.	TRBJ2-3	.	CASSGLTDTQYF	TGTGCCAGCAGCGGACTCACAGATACGCAGTATTTT
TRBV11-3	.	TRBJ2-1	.	CASSLPGGGNEQFF	TGTGCCAGCAGCTTACCAGGGGGGGGCAATGAGCAGTTCTTC
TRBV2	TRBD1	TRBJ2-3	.	CASSSRPDRPNTQYF	TGTGCCAGCAGTTCGCGACCGGACAGGCCAAATACGCAGTATTTT
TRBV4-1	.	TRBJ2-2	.	CASSHPLGELFF	TGCGCCAGCAGCCACCCGCTCGGGGAGCTGTTTTTT
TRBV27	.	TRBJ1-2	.	CASSPGTQGRYGYTF	TGTGCCAGCAGTCCCGGGACTCAGGGAAGGTATGGCTACACCTTC
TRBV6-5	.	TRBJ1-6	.	CASNPPGLPLHF	TGTGCCAGCAACCCACCAGGGTTACCCCTCCACTTT
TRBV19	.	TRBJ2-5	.	CASSGTGNLETQYF	TGTGCCAGTAGCGGTACGGGGAATTTAGAGACCCAGTACTTC
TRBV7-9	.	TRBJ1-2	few	CASSRGTYGYTF	TGTGCCAGCAGCCGCGGGACCTATGGCTACACCTTC
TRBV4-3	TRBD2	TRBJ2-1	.	CASSQELAGPYNEQFF	TGCGCCAGCAGCCAAGAGTTAGCGGGGCCCTACAATGAGCAGTTCTTC
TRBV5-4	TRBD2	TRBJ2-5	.	CASSLGGLAGGKETQYF	TGTGCCAGCAGCTTGGGGGGACTAGCGGGAGGGAAAGAGACCCAGTACTTC